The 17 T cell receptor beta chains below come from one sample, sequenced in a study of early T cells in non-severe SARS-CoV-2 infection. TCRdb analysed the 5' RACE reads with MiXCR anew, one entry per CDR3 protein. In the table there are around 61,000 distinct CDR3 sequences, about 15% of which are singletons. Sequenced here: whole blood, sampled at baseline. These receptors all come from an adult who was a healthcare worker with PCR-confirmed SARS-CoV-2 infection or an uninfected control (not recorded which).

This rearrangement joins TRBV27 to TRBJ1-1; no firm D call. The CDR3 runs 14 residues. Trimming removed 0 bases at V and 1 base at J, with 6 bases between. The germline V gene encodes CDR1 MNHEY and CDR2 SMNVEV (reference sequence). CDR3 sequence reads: CASSLSNANTEAFF. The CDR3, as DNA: TGTGCCAGCAGTTTATCGAACGCGAACACTGAAGCTTTCTTT.

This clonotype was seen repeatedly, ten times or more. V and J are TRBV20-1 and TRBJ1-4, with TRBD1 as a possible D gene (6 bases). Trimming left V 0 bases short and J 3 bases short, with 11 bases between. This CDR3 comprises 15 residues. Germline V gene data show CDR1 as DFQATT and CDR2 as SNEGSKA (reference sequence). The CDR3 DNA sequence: TGCAGTGCTAGAGATCTGGGGGCCTCTAATGAAAAACTGTTTTTT. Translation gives CSARDLGASNEKLFF.

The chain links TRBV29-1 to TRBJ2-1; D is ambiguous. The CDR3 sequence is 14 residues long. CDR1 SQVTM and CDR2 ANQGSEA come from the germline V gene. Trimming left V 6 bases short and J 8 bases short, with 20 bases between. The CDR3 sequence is CSVYIPPSLYEQFF. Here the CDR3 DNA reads TGCAGCGTCTATATCCCCCCTTCCTTGTATGAGCAGTTCTTC.

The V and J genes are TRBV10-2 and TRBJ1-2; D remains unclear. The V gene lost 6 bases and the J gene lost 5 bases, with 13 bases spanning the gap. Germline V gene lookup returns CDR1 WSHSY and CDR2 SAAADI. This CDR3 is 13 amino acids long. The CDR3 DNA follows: TGCGCCAGCAGAGTCTCAAGAACGTATGGCTACACCTTC. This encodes CASRVSRTYGYTF.

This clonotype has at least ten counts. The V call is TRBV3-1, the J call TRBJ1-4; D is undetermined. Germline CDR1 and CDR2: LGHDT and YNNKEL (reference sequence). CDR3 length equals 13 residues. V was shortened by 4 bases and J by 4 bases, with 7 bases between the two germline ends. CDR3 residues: CASSLTVNEKLFF. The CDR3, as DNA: TGTGCCAGCAGCCTGACTGTTAATGAAAAACTGTTTTTT.

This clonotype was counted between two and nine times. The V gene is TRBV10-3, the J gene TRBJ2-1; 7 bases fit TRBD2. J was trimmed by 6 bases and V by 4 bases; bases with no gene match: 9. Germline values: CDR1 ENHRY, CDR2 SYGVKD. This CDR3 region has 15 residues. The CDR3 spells CAISAGGDGSNEQFF. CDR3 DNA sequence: TGTGCCATCAGTGCTGGGGGGGACGGGTCCAATGAGCAGTTCTTC.

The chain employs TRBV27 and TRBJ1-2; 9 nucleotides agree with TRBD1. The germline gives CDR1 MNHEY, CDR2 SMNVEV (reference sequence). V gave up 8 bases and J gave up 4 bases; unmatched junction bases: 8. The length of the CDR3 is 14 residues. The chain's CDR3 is CASCPTGGLYGYTF. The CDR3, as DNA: TGTGCCAGCTGCCCGACAGGGGGGCTCTATGGCTACACCTTC.

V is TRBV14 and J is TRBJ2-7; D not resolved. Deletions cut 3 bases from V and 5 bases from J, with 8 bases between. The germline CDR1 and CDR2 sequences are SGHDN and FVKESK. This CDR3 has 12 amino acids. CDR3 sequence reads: CASSQSWDEQYF. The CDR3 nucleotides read TGTGCCAGCAGCCAGAGCTGGGACGAGCAGTACTTC. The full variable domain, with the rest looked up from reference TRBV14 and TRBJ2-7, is EAGVTQFPSHSVIEKGQTVTLRCDPISGHDNLYWYRRVMGKEIKFLLHFVKESKQDESGMPNNRFLAERTGGTYSTLKVQPAELEDSGVYFCASSQSWDEQYFGPGTRLTVT.

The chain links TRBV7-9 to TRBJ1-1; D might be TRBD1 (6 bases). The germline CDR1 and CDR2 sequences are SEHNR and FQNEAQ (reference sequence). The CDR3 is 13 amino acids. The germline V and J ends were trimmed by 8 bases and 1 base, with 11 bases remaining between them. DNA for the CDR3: TGTGCCAGCCTCGAACAGGGGAACACTGAAGCTTTCTTT. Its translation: CASLEQGNTEAFF.

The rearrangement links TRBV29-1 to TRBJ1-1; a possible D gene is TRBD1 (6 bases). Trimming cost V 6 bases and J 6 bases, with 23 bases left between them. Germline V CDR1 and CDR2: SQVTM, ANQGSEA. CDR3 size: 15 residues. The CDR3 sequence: CSVGGPGMKEAEAFF. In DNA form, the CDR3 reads TGCAGCGTGGGGGGGCCAGGGATGAAAGAGGCTGAAGCTTTCTTT.

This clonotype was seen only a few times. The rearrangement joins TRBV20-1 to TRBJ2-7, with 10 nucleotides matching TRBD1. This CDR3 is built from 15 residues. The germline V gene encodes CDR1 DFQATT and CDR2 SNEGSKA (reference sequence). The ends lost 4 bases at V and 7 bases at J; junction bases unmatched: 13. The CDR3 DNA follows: TGCAGTGCTACGCGGCCGGGACAGGGGTATAGTGAGCAGTACTTC. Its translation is CSATRPGQGYSEQYF.

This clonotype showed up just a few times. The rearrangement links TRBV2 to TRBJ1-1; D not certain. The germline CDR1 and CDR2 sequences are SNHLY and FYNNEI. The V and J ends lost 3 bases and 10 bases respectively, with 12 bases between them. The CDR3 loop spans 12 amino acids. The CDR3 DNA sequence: TGTGCCAGCAGTGAGGGTGGACCCCGAGCTTTCTTT. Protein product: CASSEGGPRAFF.

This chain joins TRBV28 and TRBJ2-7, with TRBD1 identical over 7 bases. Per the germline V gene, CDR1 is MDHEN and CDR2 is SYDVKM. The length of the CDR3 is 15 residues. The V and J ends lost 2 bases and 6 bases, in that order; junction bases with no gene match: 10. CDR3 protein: CASSLGQAPPREQYF. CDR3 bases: TGTGCCAGCAGTTTAGGACAGGCCCCTCCTCGCGAGCAGTACTTC.

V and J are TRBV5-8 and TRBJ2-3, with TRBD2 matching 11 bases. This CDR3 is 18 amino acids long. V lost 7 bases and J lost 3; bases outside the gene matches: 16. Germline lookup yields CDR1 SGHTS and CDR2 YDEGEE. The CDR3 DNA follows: TGTGCCAGCGCCTATTCCCTAGGGGGACTAGCGGCAACAGATACGCAGTATTTT. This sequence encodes CASAYSLGGLAATDTQYF.

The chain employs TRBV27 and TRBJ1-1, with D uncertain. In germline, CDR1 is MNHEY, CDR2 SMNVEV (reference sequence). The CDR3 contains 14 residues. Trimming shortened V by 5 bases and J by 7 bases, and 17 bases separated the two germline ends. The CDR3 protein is CASSPRPRSYEAFF. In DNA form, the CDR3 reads TGTGCCAGCAGTCCCCGACCAAGGAGCTATGAAGCTTTCTTT.

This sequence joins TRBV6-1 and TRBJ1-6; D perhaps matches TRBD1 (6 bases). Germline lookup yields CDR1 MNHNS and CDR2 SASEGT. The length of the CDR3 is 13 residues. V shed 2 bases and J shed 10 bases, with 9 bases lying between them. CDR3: CASSERGRSPLHF. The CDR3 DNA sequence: TGTGCCAGCAGTGAACGGGGGCGGTCACCCCTCCACTTT.

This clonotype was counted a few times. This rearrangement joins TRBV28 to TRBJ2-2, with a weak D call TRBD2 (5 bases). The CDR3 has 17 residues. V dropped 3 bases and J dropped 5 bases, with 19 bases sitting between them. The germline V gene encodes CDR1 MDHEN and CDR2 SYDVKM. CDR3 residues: CASSFSTAGGGTGELFF. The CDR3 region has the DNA TGTGCCAGCAGTTTTTCGACTGCCGGAGGAGGTACCGGGGAGCTGTTTTTT.